These 32 T cell receptor beta chains were all obtained from the same sample, sequenced in a study of T-cell memory formation after mild COVID-19. Each CDR3 protein gets one entry after TCRdb re-called the 5' RACE reads with MiXCR. The sample has more than 120,000 distinct CDR3 sequences, roughly 19% seen once; the top ten hold around 2.4%. The sample was PBMCs or a T cell subset sorted from them (not recorded which). These receptors were taken from an adult woman who had mild COVID-19 (a few samples of this study predate the infection). Cell type and time point are not known.

The chain employs TRBV30 and TRBJ2-4; D ambiguous. Germline CDR1 is GTSNPN and CDR2 is SVGIG (reference sequence). The ends were cut back, 5 bases at V and 7 bases at J, with 12 bases in the middle. This CDR3 spans 12 amino acids. CDR3 sequence reads: CAWSLGVNIQYF. DNA for the CDR3: TGTGCCTGGTCCCTAGGAGTGAACATTCAGTACTTC. The full variable domain, in which reference TRBV30 and TRBJ2-4 provide the parts outside the CDR3, is SQTIHQWPATLVQPVGSPLSLECTVEGTSNPNLYWYRQAAGRGLQLLFYSVGIGQISSEVPQNLSASRPQDRQFILSSKKLLLSDSGFYLCAWSLGVNIQYFGAGTRLSVL.

In this sample, this clonotype turned up a few times. The J gene is TRBJ2-6, the V gene TRBV9; D remains ambiguous. There are 16 residues in the CDR3. The V end lost 2 bases, the J end lost 2 bases, and 11 bases lay between the germline ends. Per the germline V gene, CDR1 is SGDLS and CDR2 is YYNGEE. The CDR3 bases are TGTGCCAGCAGCGTGGGGTCCCCCCCTGGGGCCAACGTCCTGACTTTC. This translates into CASSVGSPPGANVLTF.

This clonotype appeared many times. In DNA form, the CDR3 reads TGCGCCAGCAGCTTGGAAGGACAGGCCGACTACAATGAGCAGTTCTTC. Its protein product is CASSLEGQADYNEQFF. The rearrangement uses TRBV5-1 and TRBJ2-1; 7 bases align to TRBD1. Germline CDR1 SGHRS, CDR2 YFSETQ. CDR3 length equals 16 residues. V lost 0 bases to trimming and J lost 3 bases; unmatched junction nucleotides: 6.

This chain uses TRBV6-5 with TRBJ2-2; the match to TRBD1 covers 7 bases. The J segment lost 4 bases and the V segment lost 0 bases, leaving 2 bases of the junction unmatched. The CDR3 spans 15 residues. Germline lookup yields CDR1 MNHEY and CDR2 SVGAGI. CDR3 coding DNA: TGTGCCAGCAGTTACTCGACAGGGAGCACCGGGGAGCTGTTTTTT. Its protein is CASSYSTGSTGELFF.

This clonotype has a handful of counts. The V call is TRBV5-1, the J call TRBJ2-7; D perhaps matches TRBD1 (6 bases). CDR1 and CDR2 (germline): SGHRS, YFSETQ. The germline V and J ends were trimmed by 3 bases and 2 bases, with 6 bases remaining between them. This CDR3 is built from 12 residues. CDR3 in amino acids: CASSWDTYEQYF. CDR3 DNA: TGCGCCAGCAGCTGGGACACCTACGAGCAGTACTTC.

This chain uses TRBV3-1 with TRBJ2-3, with 7 bases lining up with TRBD2. Germline V gene data show CDR1 as LGHDT and CDR2 as YNNKEL (reference sequence). V dropped 3 bases and J dropped 6; count of bases not matched to a gene: 9. The length of the CDR3 is 15 residues. The CDR3 DNA sequence: TGTGCCAGCAGCCACGGACTAGGTCATCAGGATACGCAGTATTTT. It yields the protein CASSHGLGHQDTQYF.

This chain's CDR3 is CASSPGDYDTEAFF. The CDR3 DNA sequence: TGTGCCAGCAGCCCCGGGGATTACGACACTGAAGCTTTCTTT. J is TRBJ1-1 and V is TRBV3-1, with D unresolved. The CDR3 loop spans 14 amino acids. V lost 4 bases and J lost 3, with 12 bases in between. Germline assignment: CDR1 LGHDT and CDR2 YNNKEL (reference sequence).

A few counts support this clonotype. V is TRBV29-1 and J is TRBJ2-5, with 8 bases matching TRBD1. Trimming cost V 4 bases and J 1 base; bases outside gene matches: 14. The CDR3 has 17 amino acids. Germline CDR1 SQVTM, CDR2 ANQGSEA. CDR3 DNA: TGCAGCGTTGGGCAGGGGGCAGTAGCCAGTCTCCAAGAGACCCAGTACTTC. The encoded protein is CSVGQGAVASLQETQYF.

Only a few counts were recorded for this clonotype. The CDR3 region is CSWGRASTDTQYF. Here the CDR3 DNA reads TGCAGTTGGGGCAGGGCAAGCACAGATACGCAGTATTTT. The J gene is TRBJ2-3, the V gene TRBV20-1; D perhaps matches TRBD1 (5 bases). From germline, CDR1 is DFQATT and CDR2 SNEGSKA (reference sequence). The length of the CDR3 is 13 residues. Trimming cost V 8 bases and J 0 bases, with 12 bases left between them.

This clonotype has more than one count but fewer than ten. The chain employs TRBV5-1 and TRBJ2-3; 9 positions agree with TRBD1. J gave up 2 bases and V 5 bases, and 6 bases lay outside the gene matches. The CDR3 has 15 amino acids. Germline CDR1 and CDR2: SGHRS and YFSETQ. The CDR3 region has the DNA TGCGCCAGCAGTTACCGGGACAGGGACACAGATACGCAGTATTTT. This encodes CASSYRDRDTDTQYF.

The rearrangement joins TRBV12-3 or TRBV12-4 to TRBJ2-5; the match to TRBD2 covers 8 bases. The CDR3 has 14 amino acids. Germline trimming cut 5 bases from V and 1 base from J; bases unmatched to any gene: 3. CDR3 in DNA: TGTGCCAGCAGTAATAGCGGGGTCCAAGAGACCCAGTACTTC. The encoded protein is CASSNSGVQETQYF.

This clonotype was detected ten times or more. This chain connects TRBV7-2 to TRBJ2-7, with D perhaps TRBD2 (6 bases). Germline-derived CDR1 and CDR2 are SGHTA and FQGNSA. The CDR3 contains 12 residues. V was trimmed by 5 bases and J by 7 bases, leaving 12 bases between them. CDR3 amino acids: CASSPTAGEQYF. The DNA of the CDR3 is TGTGCCAGCAGCCCTACTGCGGGGGAGCAGTACTTC.

This clonotype was picked up a small number of times. The rearrangement uses TRBV10-3 and TRBJ2-7; tentative D call: TRBD1 (5 bases). Trimming shortened V by 6 bases and J by 2 bases, and 14 bases separated the two germline ends. This CDR3 is built from 14 residues. From germline, CDR1 is ENHRY and CDR2 SYGVKD. The CDR3 nucleotides read TGTGCCATCAGGGCGGCAGGGATACCCTACGAGCAGTACTTC. Its translation is CAIRAAGIPYEQYF.

This clonotype showed up just a few times. The rearrangement joins TRBV19 to TRBJ2-7, with D possibly TRBD1 on 5 matching bases. Germline CDR1 LNHDA, CDR2 SQIVND (reference sequence). Trimming took off 4 bases at V and 9 bases at J, with 10 bases between the two ends. This CDR3 has 11 amino acids. CDR3 coding DNA: TGTGCCAGTAGTAAGACAGTTACGCAGTACTTC. As protein: CASSKTVTQYF.

The chain employs TRBV12-3 or TRBV12-4 and TRBJ2-5, with D possibly being TRBD1 (5 bases). V was shortened by 6 bases and J by 2 bases, with 10 bases between the two germline ends. The CDR3 has 13 residues. CDR3 residues: CASRKQVQETQYF. The DNA for the CDR3 is TGTGCCAGCAGAAAACAGGTGCAAGAGACCCAGTACTTC.

As DNA, the CDR3 is TGCAGTGCTAGAGGTCAACAGCCCTTCACAGATACGCAGTATTTT. Translating it yields CSARGQQPFTDTQYF. The rearrangement uses TRBV20-1 and TRBJ2-3; D unresolved. Trimming cost V 1 base and J 2 bases, with 13 bases left between them. This CDR3 comprises 15 residues. Germline V gene sequence: CDR1 DFQATT, CDR2 SNEGSKA (reference sequence).

The chain has TRBV24-1 and TRBJ2-7; tentative D call: TRBD1 (6 bases). The CDR3 has 15 residues. V lost 4 bases and J lost 4, with 16 bases in between. From germline, CDR1 is KGHDR and CDR2 SFDVKD. CDR3 DNA sequence: TGTGCCACCAGTGACCGCGTGACAGGAGGATACGAGCAGTACTTC. Protein sequence: CATSDRVTGGYEQYF.

This clonotype was seen a few times. CDR3 loop: CASSLTGQGLAEQYF. CDR3 bases: TGTGCCAGCAGCTTAACGGGCCAAGGACTAGCGGAGCAGTACTTC. This chain uses TRBV7-3 with TRBJ2-7, with 9 bases matching TRBD2. Unmatched junction bases numbered 7, after V lost 0 bases and J lost 7 bases. This CDR3 contains 15 residues. Germline values: CDR1 SGHTA, CDR2 FQGTGA.

This chain joins TRBV7-2 and TRBJ1-2; a weak D match, TRBD1 (6 bases). V was cut by 3 bases and J by 8 bases, with 13 bases left in between. The V gene's germline CDR1 is SGHTA and CDR2 FQGNSA. The CDR3 covers 13 residues. The CDR3 region is CASSLYRQGGYTF. The DNA for the CDR3 is TGTGCCAGCAGCTTGTATCGCCAGGGGGGCTACACCTTC. Combining the CDR3 with reference TRBV7-2 and TRBJ1-2 gives the whole variable domain GAGVSQSPSNKVTEKGKDVELRCDPISGHTALYWYRQSLGQGLEFLIYFQGNSAPDKSGLPSDRFSAERTGGSVSTLTIQRTQQEDSAVYLCASSLYRQGGYTFGSGTRLTVV.

The V gene is TRBV7-2, the J gene TRBJ2-6; D is undetermined. V gave up 3 bases and J gave up 0 bases, with 6 bases separating them. Germline V CDR1 and CDR2: SGHTA, FQGNSA. This CDR3 has 15 residues. The CDR3 sequence: CASSFGRSGANVLTF. The CDR3 DNA is TGTGCCAGCAGCTTCGGACGCTCTGGGGCCAACGTCCTGACTTTC.

This clonotype was observed a few times. V gene TRBV7-2 combines with J gene TRBJ2-7, with D possibly being TRBD2 (6 bases). V lost 2 bases, J lost 6 bases, and 11 bases lay in between. Germline values: CDR1 SGHTA, CDR2 FQGNSA. This CDR3 spans 13 amino acids. The CDR3 reads CASSLTGVGEQYF. The CDR3 nucleotides are TGTGCCAGCAGCTTAACGGGAGTGGGCGAGCAGTACTTC. Using reference TRBV7-2 and TRBJ2-7 for the parts outside the CDR3, the full variable domain is GAGVSQSPSNKVTEKGKDVELRCDPISGHTALYWYRQSLGQGLEFLIYFQGNSAPDKSGLPSDRFSAERTGGSVSTLTIQRTQQEDSAVYLCASSLTGVGEQYFGPGTRLTVT.

The V gene is TRBV4-2, the J gene TRBJ1-1, with D uncertain. V lost 0 bases and J 5 bases, leaving 13 bases between the germline ends. Germline V lookup: CDR1 LGHNA, CDR2 YNFKEQ. The CDR3 loop spans 15 amino acids. The CDR3, as DNA: TGTGCCAGCAGCCAAGATGGCACATACCGTACTGAAGCTTTCTTT. Translation gives CASSQDGTYRTEAFF.

The rearrangement uses TRBV20-1 and TRBJ2-7; D is perhaps TRBD1 (6 bases). Between the trimmed V and J ends, which lost 6 bases and 4 bases, there was a span of 19 bases. Germline V CDR1 and CDR2: DFQATT, SNEGSKA (reference sequence). The CDR3 is 14 amino acids. CDR3 sequence reads: CSAQALDRQYEQYF. CDR3 sequence (DNA): TGCAGTGCCCAAGCCCTGGACAGACAGTACGAGCAGTACTTC.

Points on this clonotype: In this CDR3 the conserved last residue, phenylalanine or tryptophan, is missing, so a read error is likely. The rearrangement uses TRBV5-5 and TRBJ1-5; 7 positions agree with TRBD1. The CDR3 runs 18 residues. V trimming: 4 bases; J trimming: 0 bases; junction bases outside the gene matches: 13. Germline assignment: CDR1 SGHKS and CDR2 YYEKEE (reference sequence). CDR3 region: CASSLSGTATFSNQPQHL. As DNA, the CDR3 is TGTGCCAGCAGCCTGTCCGGGACAGCAACTTTTAGCAATCAGCCCCAGCATCTT.

The chain uses TRBV2 and TRBJ2-1; 9 bases are shared with TRBD1. The CDR3 totals 15 residues. In germline, CDR1 is SNHLY, CDR2 FYNNEI. Unmatched junction bases numbered 8, after V lost 6 bases and J lost 5 bases. The CDR3 DNA sequence: TGTGCCAGCAGGCTCGGGACAGGGCCCCACAATGAGCAGTTCTTC. Translation gives CASRLGTGPHNEQFF.

In this sample, this clonotype turned up a few times. The chain uses TRBV20-1 and TRBJ2-1; 16 bases are shared with TRBD2. The CDR3 runs to 17 residues. V gave up 6 bases and J gave up 7 bases; unmatched junction bases: 12. Germline loops: CDR1 DFQATT, CDR2 SNEGSKA (reference sequence). CDR3 amino acids: CSAHAGLAGGRGNEQFF. The DNA for the CDR3 is TGCAGTGCCCATGCGGGACTAGCGGGGGGGCGTGGAAATGAGCAGTTCTTC.

J is TRBJ2-7 and V is TRBV20-1, with D maybe TRBD1 (5 bases). V lost 6 bases to trimming and J lost 2 bases, with 17 bases between them. The germline V gene has CDR1 DFQATT and CDR2 SNEGSKA (reference sequence). CDR3 size: 14 residues. DNA of the CDR3: TGCAGTGCGCCACGGGCAGGGCCCCCCTACGAGCAGTACTTC. It is translated as CSAPRAGPPYEQYF.

A single count supports this clonotype. This chain connects TRBV23-1 to TRBJ1-2; D uncertain. TRBV23-1 is annotated as an ORF whose role is uncertain. There are 15 residues in the CDR3. Trimming left V 10 bases short and J 4 bases short, with 22 bases between. This CDR3 is CAIHGPLGSSYGYTF. The CDR3 DNA reads TGCGCCATACACGGCCCTTTAGGGTCGAGCTATGGCTACACCTTC.

This clonotype was counted ten times or more. The J gene is TRBJ1-5, the V gene TRBV20-1; D is ambiguous. CDR1 and CDR2 (germline): DFQATT, SNEGSKA (reference sequence). Trimming cost V 4 bases and J 2 bases, with 9 bases left between them. The CDR3 contains 13 residues. The CDR3: CSATARGNQPQHF. Written as DNA, the CDR3 is TGCAGTGCTACAGCTCGGGGCAATCAGCCCCAGCATTTT.

The sample holds many counts of this clonotype. The chain couples TRBV12-3 or TRBV12-4 to TRBJ2-7; D ambiguous. Trimming took off 5 bases at V and 3 bases at J, with 5 bases between the two ends. The CDR3 sequence is 11 residues long. The CDR3 bases are TGTGCCAGCAGTCTTAACTACGAGCAGTACTTC. Amino acid sequence: CASSLNYEQYF.

This clonotype has a handful of counts. The rearrangement links TRBV29-1 to TRBJ2-5, with TRBD2 identical over 8 bases. V trimming: 7 bases; J trimming: 4 bases; junction bases outside the gene matches: 5. The CDR3 sequence is 12 residues long. Germline V lookup: CDR1 SQVTM, CDR2 ANQGSEA. The DNA of the CDR3 is TGCAGCGGCGGCGGGGGGCCAGAGACCCAGTACTTC. Translating gives CSGGGGPETQYF.

The rearrangement uses TRBV7-2 and TRBJ2-3; 10 positions match TRBD2. V lost 6 bases, J lost 3 bases, and 6 bases stayed unmatched. Germline CDR1 is SGHTA and CDR2 is FQGNSA. CDR3 size: 15 residues. The CDR3 region has the DNA TGTGCCAGCAGACCAGCGGGGGGGCCGACAGATACGCAGTATTTT. This gives the protein CASRPAGGPTDTQYF.